This T cell receptor beta chain comes out of a study of beta chain features in type 1 diabetes. In this sample, this clone turned up a few times. Its target is unknown. Whole-study results and caveats: TCRB CDR3 length was moderately but significantly reduced in all four CD4+ subsets of Type 1 diabetes patients. Comparison showed that naive, central memory and Treg TCRB repertoires appeared more similar among patients than among healthy donors.

The authors reverse transcribed all of the isolated RNA, so sequencing captured expressed TCRB transcripts. Sequenced naive, central memory and regulatory T cell samples produced an average of around 3.5 million reads. TCRdb's copy holds only in-frame clones and misses some; the assay was immunoSEQ multiplex PCR. Of around 250,000 clones in the sample, about 25% are singletons; the top ten hold 3.5% to 4.5%. The clonotype comes from a young man in good health. Sequencing used central memory CD4+ T cells from blood.

The CDR3 bases are TGCGCCAGCCGGCCCGGGGGACAAGCAGGAGGCAATGAGCAGTTCTTC. As protein: CASRPGGQAGGNEQFF. The chain is built from TRBV5-1 and TRBJ2-1, with D tentatively TRBD1 or TRBD2 (6 bases each). V was clipped by 7 bases and J by 6 bases, with 23 bases between them. Germline CDR1 reads SGHRS; CDR2 reads YFSETQ. The CDR3 totals 16 residues.